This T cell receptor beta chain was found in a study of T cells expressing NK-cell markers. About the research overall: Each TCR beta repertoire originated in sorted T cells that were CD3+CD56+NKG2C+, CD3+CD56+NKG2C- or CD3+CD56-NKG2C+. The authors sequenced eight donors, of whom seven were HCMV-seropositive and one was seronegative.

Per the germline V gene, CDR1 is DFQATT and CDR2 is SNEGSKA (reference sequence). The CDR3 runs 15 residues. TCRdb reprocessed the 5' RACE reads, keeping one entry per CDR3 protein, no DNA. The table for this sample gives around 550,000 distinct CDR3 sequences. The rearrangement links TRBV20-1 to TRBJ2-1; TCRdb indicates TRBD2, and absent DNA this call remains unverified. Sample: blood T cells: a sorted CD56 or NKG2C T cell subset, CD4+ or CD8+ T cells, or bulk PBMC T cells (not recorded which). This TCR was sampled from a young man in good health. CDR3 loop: CSASRSSGRMTEQFF.